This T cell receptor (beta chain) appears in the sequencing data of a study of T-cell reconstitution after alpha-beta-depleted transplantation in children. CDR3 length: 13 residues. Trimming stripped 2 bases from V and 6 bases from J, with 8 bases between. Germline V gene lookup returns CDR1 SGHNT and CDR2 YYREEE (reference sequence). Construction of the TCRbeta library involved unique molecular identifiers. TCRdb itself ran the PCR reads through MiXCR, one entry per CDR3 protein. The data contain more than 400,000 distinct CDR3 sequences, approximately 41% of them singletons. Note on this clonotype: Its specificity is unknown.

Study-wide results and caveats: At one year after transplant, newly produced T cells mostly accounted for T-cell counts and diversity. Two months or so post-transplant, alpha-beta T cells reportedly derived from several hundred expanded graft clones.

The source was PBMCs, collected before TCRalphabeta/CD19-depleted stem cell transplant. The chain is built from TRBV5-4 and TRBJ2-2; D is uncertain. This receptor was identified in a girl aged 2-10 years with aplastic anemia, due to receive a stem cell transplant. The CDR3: CASSFDPPGELFF. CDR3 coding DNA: TGTGCCAGCAGCTTTGATCCTCCCGGGGAGCTGTTTTTT. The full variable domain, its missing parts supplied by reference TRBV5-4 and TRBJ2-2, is ETGVTQSPTHLIKTRGQQVTLRCSSQSGHNTVSWYQQALGQGPQFIFQYYREEENGRGNFPPRFSGLQFPNYSSELNVNALELDDSALYLCASSFDPPGELFFGEGSRLTVL.